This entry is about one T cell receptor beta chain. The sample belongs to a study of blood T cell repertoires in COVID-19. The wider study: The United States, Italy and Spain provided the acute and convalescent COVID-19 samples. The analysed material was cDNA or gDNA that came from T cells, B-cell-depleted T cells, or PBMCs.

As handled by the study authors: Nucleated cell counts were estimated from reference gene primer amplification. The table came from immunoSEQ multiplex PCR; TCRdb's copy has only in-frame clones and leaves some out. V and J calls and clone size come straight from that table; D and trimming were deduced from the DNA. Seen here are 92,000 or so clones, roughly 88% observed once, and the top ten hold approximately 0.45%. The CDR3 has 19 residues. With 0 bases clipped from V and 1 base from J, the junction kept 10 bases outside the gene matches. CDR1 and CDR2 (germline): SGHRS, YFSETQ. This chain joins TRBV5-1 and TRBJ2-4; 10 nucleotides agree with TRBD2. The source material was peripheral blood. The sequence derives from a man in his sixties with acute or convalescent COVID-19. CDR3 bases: TGCGCCAGCAGCTTGGTTCCAGGAGGAGCGGGAGGGGCCAAAAACATTCAGTACTTC. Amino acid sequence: CASSLVPGGAGGAKNIQYF.